A single sample is the source of the 15 T cell receptor beta chains below, sequenced in a study of Ad26.COV2.S vaccination and SARS-CoV-2 variants (dated by TCRdb to the early 2020s). Explained via the paper, the treatment or condition label denotes: 15 to 20 received Ad26.COV2.S at low or high dose, single or two shots; roughly 5 received placebo; per-sample allocation not given. Repertoires of vaccine and placebo recipients were sequenced from samples taken on day 63 after the first injection. The method behind the library was the immunoSEQ multiplex PCR assay. TCRdb obtained this table from immuneACCESS and retained in-frame rearrangements with V and J assigned. These tables miss some clones; where compared with another copy, unresolved V genes account for less than half of the shortfall, and the remainder is unexplained. The sample table records over 250,000 clones; 87% of these occur just once. About 3.6% of the sample is in the top ten clones.

Sample: peripheral blood, taken in a trial of Ad26.COV2.S vaccine versus placebo. The source of these receptors is a person aged 18-60 years who received the Ad26.COV2.S COVID-19 vaccine or a placebo.

The CDR3 here is CASSKGLATYEQYF. DNA for the CDR3: TGTGCCAGCAGCAAAGGGCTAGCGACCTACGAGCAGTACTTC. This chain connects TRBV7-2 to TRBJ2-7, with D maybe TRBD2 (6 bases). Trimming shortened V by 5 bases and J by 2 bases, and 13 bases separated the two germline ends. The CDR3 sequence is 14 residues long. Germline values: CDR1 SGHTA, CDR2 FQGNSA.

This chain uses TRBV13 with TRBJ2-1; D possibly uses TRBD1 or TRBD2 (5 bases each). From germline, CDR1 is PRHDT and CDR2 FYEKMQ (reference sequence). The V end was cut by 5 bases, the J end by 5 bases, with 13 bases between. This CDR3 has 14 amino acids. In nucleotides, the CDR3 is TGTGCCAGCAGCCCCCCGGGACGGGACAATGAGCAGTTCTTC. It encodes CASSPPGRDNEQFF.

This clone was seen a single time. The chain carries TRBV28 and TRBJ2-5; 7 nucleotides agree with TRBD2. V lost 1 base, J lost 1 base, and 6 bases stayed unmatched. Germline V gene data show CDR1 as MDHEN and CDR2 as SYDVKM. This CDR3 has 16 amino acids. CDR3 in DNA: TGTGCCAGCAGTTTATCTGTTAGCGGGTTCCAAGAGACCCAGTACTTC. This sequence encodes CASSLSVSGFQETQYF. Full variable domain (remainder filled in from reference TRBV28 and TRBJ2-5): DVKVTQSSRYLVKRTGEKVFLECVQDMDHENMFWYRQDPGLGLRLIYFSYDVKMKEKGDIPEGYSVSREKKERFSLILESASTNQTSMYLCASSLSVSGFQETQYFGPGTRLLVL.

This clone was counted a few times. The gene calls are TRBV30 and TRBJ2-3, with D unresolved. Germline V gives CDR1 GTSNPN, CDR2 SVGIG (reference sequence). CDR3 length: 11 amino acids. V was cut by 6 bases and J by 4 bases, with 8 bases left in between. Here the CDR3 DNA reads TGTGCCTGCACCGGTGCAGATACGCAGTATTTT. Amino acids: CACTGADTQYF.

This chain uses TRBV14 with TRBJ1-6; 7 bases align to TRBD1. V trimming: 2 bases; J trimming: 10 bases; junction bases outside the gene matches: 8. The germline CDR1 and CDR2 sequences are SGHDN and FVKESK. This CDR3 is built from 15 residues. CDR3 DNA sequence: TGTGCCAGCAGCCAACTAGGGGGCGTATTGTCACCCCTCCACTTT. It yields the protein CASSQLGGVLSPLHF.

The chain employs TRBV6-6 and TRBJ2-1; 13 bases fit TRBD2. The CDR3 runs to 21 residues. Germline V lookup: CDR1 MNHNY, CDR2 SVGAGI (reference sequence). The junction had 17 bases not matched to a gene; V was cut back by 5 bases and J by 1 base. CDR3 protein: CASSPPLLTSGRSKSYNEQFF. CDR3 nucleotides: TGTGCCAGCAGTCCGCCCCTTTTGACTAGCGGGAGGAGTAAGTCCTACAATGAGCAGTTCTTC.

This clone was observed a single time. The chain has TRBV5-6 and TRBJ2-3; D assignment may be TRBD1 or TRBD2 (5 bases each). Germline-derived CDR1 and CDR2 are SGHDT and YYEEEE. The CDR3 consists of 18 residues. The ends were cut back, 2 bases at V and 1 base at J, with 20 bases in the middle. The chain's CDR3 is CASSFYTTTGARTDTQYF. DNA of the CDR3: TGTGCCAGCAGCTTTTATACGACTACCGGGGCCCGCACAGATACGCAGTATTTT.

The chain carries TRBV27 and TRBJ1-3; D remains ambiguous. This CDR3 contains 16 residues. The germline gives CDR1 MNHEY, CDR2 SMNVEV (reference sequence). Trimming removed 2 bases at V and 3 bases at J, with 14 bases between. This CDR3 is CASSLNFETFGNTIYF. Written as DNA, the CDR3 is TGTGCCAGCAGTTTAAATTTCGAGACATTTGGAAACACCATATATTTT.

This chain links TRBV12-5 with TRBJ2-7, with TRBD2 identical over 7 bases. The ends lost 3 bases at V and 2 bases at J; junction bases unmatched: 7. The CDR3 spans 15 residues. Germline-derived CDR1 and CDR2 are LGHNT and FRNRAP. The CDR3 nucleotides read TGTGCTAGTGGTTTTCCGGGGGGACGTACCTACGAGCAGTACTTC. Translated, it gives CASGFPGGRTYEQYF. Filled out from reference TRBV12-5 and TRBJ2-7, the complete variable domain reads DARVTQTPRHKVTEMGQEVTMRCQPILGHNTVFWYRQTMMQGLELLAYFRNRAPLDDSGMPKDRFSAEMPDATLATLKIQPSEPRDSAVYFCASGFPGGRTYEQYFGPGTRLTVT.

The CDR3 DNA reads as TGTGCCAGCAGTTTGGGACAGGGAGGTTCTGAAGCTTTCTTT. Protein: CASSLGQGGSEAFF. The J gene is TRBJ1-1, the V gene TRBV27, with 9 bases matching TRBD1. Trimming removed 3 bases from V and 6 bases from J; junction bases left unmatched: 5. The CDR3 has 14 amino acids. CDR1 is MNHEY and CDR2 is SMNVEV in the germline V gene (reference sequence).

The V call is TRBV7-2, the J call TRBJ1-5, with a possible D match to TRBD1 (5 bases). The germline V gene has CDR1 SGHTA and CDR2 FQGNSA. This CDR3 comprises 15 residues. Trimming took 4 bases from V and 6 from J, leaving 16 bases between them. The CDR3 protein is CASSSGGGWGQPQHF. For the CDR3, the DNA is TGTGCCAGCAGCTCAGGCGGGGGTTGGGGTCAGCCCCAGCATTTT.

The V and J genes are TRBV5-6 and TRBJ2-5; possibly TRBD2 for D (6 bases). Germline CDR1 SGHDT, CDR2 YYEEEE. This CDR3 spans 13 amino acids. V shed 4 bases and J shed 5 bases, with 12 bases lying between them. In DNA form, the CDR3 reads TGTGCCAGCAGCCCGGGACTGGCGGAGACCCAGTACTTC. It translates to CASSPGLAETQYF. The whole variable domain, remainder taken from reference TRBV5-6 and TRBJ2-5, is DAGVTQSPTHLIKTRGQQVTLRCSPKSGHDTVSWYQQALGQGPQFIFQYYEEEERQRGNFPDRFSGHQFPNYSSELNVNALLLGDSALYLCASSPGLAETQYFGPGTRLLVL.

On this clone itself: Mismatch with germline at one junction end may stem from a read error. The chain links TRBV5-4 to TRBJ2-1; 8 nucleotides match TRBD1. CDR1 SGHNT and CDR2 YYREEE come from the germline V gene (reference sequence). The CDR3 runs 12 residues. This chain's CDR3 is CASSLEGATGVF. In DNA form, the CDR3 reads TGTGCCAGCAGCTTGGAAGGCGCGACAGGGGTCTTC.

V and J are TRBV6-2 or TRBV6-3 and TRBJ1-1, with 8 bases fitting TRBD1. The CDR3 runs to 17 residues. Germline CDR1 and CDR2: MNHEY and SVGEGT. The ends lost 0 bases at V and 0 bases at J; junction bases unmatched: 6. The CDR3 DNA is TGTGCCAGCAGTTACTCGTTCCAGGGGGCTTTGAACACTGAAGCTTTCTTT. It is translated as CASSYSFQGALNTEAFF.

The genes are TRBV27 and TRBJ2-7; 7 nucleotides line up with TRBD1. The CDR3 covers 13 residues. Germline V gene sequence: CDR1 MNHEY, CDR2 SMNVEV (reference sequence). The J segment lost 6 bases and the V segment lost 5 bases, leaving 7 bases of the junction unmatched. The CDR3 loop reads CASSLGTDLEQYF. CDR3 DNA sequence: TGTGCCAGCAGTCTTGGGACAGATCTCGAGCAGTACTTC.